This T cell receptor beta chain was identified in a study of blood T cell repertoires in COVID-19. Study information: The United States, Italy and Spain supplied acute and convalescent COVID-19 samples.

Study processing details: From reference gene primer amplification, estimates of nucleated cell counts were derived. The assay was immunoSEQ multiplex PCR, and TCRdb's table has in-frame clones only and misses some. That table supplies the V and J calls and clone size; D and trimming were determined from the DNA. The data contain about 170,000 clones, about 87% of them singletons. V lost 11 bases and J lost 4; bases outside the gene matches: 13. Germline assignment: CDR1 SEHNR and CDR2 FQNEAQ (reference sequence). This CDR3 region has 14 residues. The Seattle site enrolled patients during active infection and followed them longitudinally.

Material: peripheral blood. This sequence originates from a man aged 60 to 69 with COVID-19, enrolled during active disease. The chain couples TRBV7-9 to TRBJ1-2, with 7 bases aligning to TRBD1. CDR3 amino acids: CALATGQISYGYTF. For the CDR3, the DNA is TGTGCCCTGGCAACGGGACAGATAAGCTATGGCTACACCTTC.